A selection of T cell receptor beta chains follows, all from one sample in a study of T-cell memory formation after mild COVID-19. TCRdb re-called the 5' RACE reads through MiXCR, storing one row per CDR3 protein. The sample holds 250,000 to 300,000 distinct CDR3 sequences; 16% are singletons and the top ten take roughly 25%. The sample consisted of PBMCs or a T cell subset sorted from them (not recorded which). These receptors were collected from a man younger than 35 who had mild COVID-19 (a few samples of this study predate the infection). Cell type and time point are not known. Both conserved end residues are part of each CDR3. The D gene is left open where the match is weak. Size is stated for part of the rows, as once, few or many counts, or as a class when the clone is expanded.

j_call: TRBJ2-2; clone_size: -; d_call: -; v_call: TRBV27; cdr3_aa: CASSWGTNTGELFF; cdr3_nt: TGTGCCAGCAGCTGGGGGACGAACACCGGGGAGCTGTTTTTT
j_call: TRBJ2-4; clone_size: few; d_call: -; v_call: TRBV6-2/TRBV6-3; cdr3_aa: CASSYSRVDIQYF; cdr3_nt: TGTGCCAGCAGTTACTCGAGAGTGGACATTCAGTACTTC
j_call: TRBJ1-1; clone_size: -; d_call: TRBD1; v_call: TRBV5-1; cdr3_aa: CASSDQGANTEAFF; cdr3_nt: TGCGCCAGCAGTGACCAGGGGGCGAACACTGAAGCTTTCTTT
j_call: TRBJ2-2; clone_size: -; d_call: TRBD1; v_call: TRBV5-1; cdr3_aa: CASTRDRGAGELFF; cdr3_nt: TGCGCCAGCACCCGGGACAGGGGGGCCGGGGAGCTGTTTTTT
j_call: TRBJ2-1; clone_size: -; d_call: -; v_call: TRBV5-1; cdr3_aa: CASRQRMAHEQFF; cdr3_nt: TGCGCCAGCAGACAAAGAATGGCCCATGAGCAGTTCTTC
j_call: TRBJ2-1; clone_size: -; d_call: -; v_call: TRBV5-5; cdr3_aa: CASRTSGPIGGEQFF; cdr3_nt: TGTGCCAGCCGAACATCTGGCCCGATCGGCGGTGAGCAGTTCTTC
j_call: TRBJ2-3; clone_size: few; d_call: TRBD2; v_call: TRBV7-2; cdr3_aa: CASSFQAGGTDTQYF; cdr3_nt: TGTGCCAGCAGCTTCCAAGCGGGGGGCACAGATACGCAGTATTTT
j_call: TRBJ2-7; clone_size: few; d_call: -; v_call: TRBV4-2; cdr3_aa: CASSQVEISSSYEQYF; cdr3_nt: TGTGCCAGCAGCCAAGTAGAAATCTCAAGCTCCTACGAGCAGTACTTC
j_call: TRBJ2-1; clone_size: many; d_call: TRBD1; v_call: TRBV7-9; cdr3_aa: CASSARQGRNEQFF; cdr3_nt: TGTGCCAGCAGCGCCAGACAGGGTCGGAATGAGCAGTTCTTC
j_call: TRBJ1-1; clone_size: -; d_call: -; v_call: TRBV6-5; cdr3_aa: CASSYSYGTEAFF; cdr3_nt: TGTGCCAGCAGTTACTCGTACGGTACTGAAGCTTTCTTT
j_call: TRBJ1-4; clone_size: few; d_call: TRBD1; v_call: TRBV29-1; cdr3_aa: CSVLPQGAEEKLFF; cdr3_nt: TGCAGCGTTTTGCCCCAGGGGGCCGAAGAAAAACTGTTTTTT
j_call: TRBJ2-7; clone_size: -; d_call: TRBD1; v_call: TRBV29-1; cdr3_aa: CSVEDGQGYEQYF; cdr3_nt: TGCAGCGTTGAAGATGGACAGGGATACGAGCAGTACTTC
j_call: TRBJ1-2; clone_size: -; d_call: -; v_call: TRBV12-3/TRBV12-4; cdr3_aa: CASLAGVGPYGYTF; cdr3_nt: TGTGCCAGCCTAGCAGGGGTTGGACCCTATGGCTACACCTTC
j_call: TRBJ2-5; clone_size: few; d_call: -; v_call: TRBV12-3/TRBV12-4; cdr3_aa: CASRNPKWETQYF; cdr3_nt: TGTGCCAGCAGAAACCCAAAGTGGGAGACCCAGTACTTC
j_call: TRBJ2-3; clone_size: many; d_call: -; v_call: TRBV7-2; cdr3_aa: CASSPSGSTDTQYF; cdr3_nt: TGTGCCAGCAGCCCCTCGGGTAGCACAGATACGCAGTATTTT
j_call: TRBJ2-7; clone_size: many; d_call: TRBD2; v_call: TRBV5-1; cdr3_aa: CASSLGISGGLSYEQYF; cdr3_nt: TGCGCCAGCAGCTTGGGGATTAGCGGGGGCCTCTCCTACGAGCAGTACTTC
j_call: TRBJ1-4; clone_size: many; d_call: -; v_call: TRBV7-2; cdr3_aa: CASSPRPTQGEKLFF; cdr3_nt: TGTGCCAGCAGCCCCAGACCAACCCAGGGTGAAAAACTGTTTTTT
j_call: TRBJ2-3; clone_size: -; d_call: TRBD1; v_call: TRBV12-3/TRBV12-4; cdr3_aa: CASSTTGDRPTDTQYF; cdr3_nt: TGTGCCAGCAGTACCACCGGGGACAGACCCACAGATACGCAGTATTTT
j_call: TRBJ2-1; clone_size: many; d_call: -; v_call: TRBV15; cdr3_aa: CATSRGRSEFF; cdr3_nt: TGTGCCACCAGCAGAGGTCGATCGGAGTTCTTC
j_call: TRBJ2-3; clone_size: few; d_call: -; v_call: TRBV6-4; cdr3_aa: CASSYQTASDTQYF; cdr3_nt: TGTGCCAGCAGTTATCAGACAGCTTCGGATACGCAGTATTTT
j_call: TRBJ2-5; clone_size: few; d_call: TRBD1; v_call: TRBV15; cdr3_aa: CATSRLTGGWETQYF; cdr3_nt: TGTGCCACCAGCAGACTCACAGGGGGCTGGGAGACCCAGTACTTC
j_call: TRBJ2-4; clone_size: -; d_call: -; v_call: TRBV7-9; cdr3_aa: CASSDFAGNIAKNIQYF; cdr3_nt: TGTGCCAGCAGCGACTTCGCCGGGAACATAGCCAAAAACATTCAGTACTTC
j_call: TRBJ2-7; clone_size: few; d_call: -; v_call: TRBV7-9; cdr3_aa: CASSFPSYEQYF; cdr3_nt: TGTGCCAGCAGCTTTCCCTCCTACGAGCAGTACTTC
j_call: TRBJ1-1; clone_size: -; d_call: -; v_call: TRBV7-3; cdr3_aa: CASSLMGGTEAFF; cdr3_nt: TGTGCCAGCAGCTTAATGGGAGGGACTGAAGCTTTCTTT
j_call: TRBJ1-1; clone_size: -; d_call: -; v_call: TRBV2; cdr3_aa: CASSEYTVNTEAFF; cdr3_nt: TGTGCCAGCAGTGAGTACACAGTGAACACTGAAGCTTTCTTT
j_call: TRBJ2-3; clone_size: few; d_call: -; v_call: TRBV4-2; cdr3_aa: CASSQDRKLKTADTQYF; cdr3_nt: TGTGCCAGCAGCCAAGATCGAAAACTCAAGACGGCGGATACGCAGTATTTT
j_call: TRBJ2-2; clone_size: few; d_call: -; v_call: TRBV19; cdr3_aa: CASISGSLNTGELFF; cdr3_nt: TGTGCCAGTATCTCAGGGTCACTGAACACCGGGGAGCTGTTTTTT
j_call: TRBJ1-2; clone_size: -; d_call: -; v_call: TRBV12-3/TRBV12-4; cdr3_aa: CASSPPGTGNYGYTF; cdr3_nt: TGTGCCAGCAGTCCCCCCGGGACCGGGAACTATGGCTACACCTTC
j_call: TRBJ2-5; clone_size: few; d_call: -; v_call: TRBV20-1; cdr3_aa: CSAPRNRETQYF; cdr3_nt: TGCAGTGCCCCCCGCAACCGGGAGACCCAGTACTTC
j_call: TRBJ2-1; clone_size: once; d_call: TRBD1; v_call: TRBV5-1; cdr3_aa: CASSLSSRRGSYNEQFF; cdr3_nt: TGCGCCAGCAGCTTGAGTTCTCGCAGGGGGTCCTACAATGAGCAGTTCTTC
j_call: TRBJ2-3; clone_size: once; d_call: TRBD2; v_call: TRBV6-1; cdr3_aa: CASSIRGGRDTQYF; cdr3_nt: TGTGCCAGCAGTATTCGGGGGGGCCGAGATACGCAGTATTTT
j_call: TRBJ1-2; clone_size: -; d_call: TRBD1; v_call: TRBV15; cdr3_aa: CATSRARSGQLYGYTF; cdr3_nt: TGTGCCACCAGCAGAGCAAGGTCGGGACAGCTTTATGGCTACACCTTC
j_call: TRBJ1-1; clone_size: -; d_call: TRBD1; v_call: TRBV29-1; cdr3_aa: CSVEEGQVTEAFF; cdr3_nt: TGCAGCGTTGAAGAGGGACAGGTTACTGAAGCTTTCTTT
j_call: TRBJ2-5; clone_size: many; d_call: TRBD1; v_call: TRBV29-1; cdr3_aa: CSVDGQGETQYF; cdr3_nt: TGCAGCGTTGATGGACAGGGAGAGACCCAGTACTTC
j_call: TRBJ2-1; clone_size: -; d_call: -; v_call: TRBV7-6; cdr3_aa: CASTLGNREQFF; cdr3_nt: TGTGCCAGCACCCTGGGGAACCGAGAGCAGTTCTTC
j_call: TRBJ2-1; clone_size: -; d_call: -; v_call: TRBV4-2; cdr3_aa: CASSQETDGLNEQFF; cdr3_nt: TGTGCCAGCAGCCAAGAGACGGACGGACTCAATGAGCAGTTCTTC
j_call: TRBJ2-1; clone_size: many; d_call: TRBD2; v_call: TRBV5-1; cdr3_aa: CASSWGGAHSRYLYNEQFF; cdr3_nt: TGCGCCAGCAGCTGGGGAGGGGCCCACAGTCGTTACCTATACAATGAGCAGTTCTTC
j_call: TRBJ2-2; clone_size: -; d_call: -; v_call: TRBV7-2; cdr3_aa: CASSLRPGVNTGELFF; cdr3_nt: TGTGCCAGCAGCTTACGCCCAGGGGTGAACACCGGGGAGCTGTTTTTT
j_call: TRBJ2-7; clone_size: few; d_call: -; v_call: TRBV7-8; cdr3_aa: CASSLAAASSSYEQYF; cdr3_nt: TGTGCCAGCAGCTTAGCGGCGGCTTCTAGCTCCTACGAGCAGTACTTC
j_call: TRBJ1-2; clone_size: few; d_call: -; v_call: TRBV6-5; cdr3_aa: CASRYRDYGYTF; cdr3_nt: TGTGCCAGCAGATACAGGGACTATGGCTACACCTTC
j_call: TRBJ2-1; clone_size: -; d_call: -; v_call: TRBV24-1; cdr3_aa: CATSDSSRSYNEQFF; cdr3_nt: TGTGCCACCAGTGACAGTTCCCGCTCCTACAATGAGCAGTTCTTC
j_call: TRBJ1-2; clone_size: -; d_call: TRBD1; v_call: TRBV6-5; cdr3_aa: CASSYSVGQGRTYGYTF; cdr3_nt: TGTGCCAGCAGTTACTCAGTGGGACAGGGGAGGACCTATGGCTACACCTTC
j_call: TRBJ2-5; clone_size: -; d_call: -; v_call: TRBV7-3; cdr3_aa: CASSLSSSAGTQYF; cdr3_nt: TGTGCCAGCAGCTTATCATCGTCCGCCGGGACCCAGTACTTC
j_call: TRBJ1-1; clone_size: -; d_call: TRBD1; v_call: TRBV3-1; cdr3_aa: CASEQGTNTEAFF; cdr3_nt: TGTGCCAGCGAACAGGGGACGAACACTGAAGCTTTCTTT